Below, 31 T cell receptor beta chains from the same sample are listed, as sequenced in a study of blood T cell repertoires in COVID-19 (dated by TCRdb to about 2020). The library was obtained by the immunoSEQ multiplex PCR assay. TCRdb re-hosts the immuneACCESS table, in-frame sequences only. Its copies lack some clones; in the studies checked, an unresolved V gene accounts for under half of them, and the cause for the rest is not known. The sample yields tens of thousands of clones; roughly four fifths were counted once. The ten largest account for around 6.9% of the sample. The sample was peripheral blood. The receptors stem from a human donor in a cohort sampled during active COVID-19.

V is TRBV19 and J is TRBJ1-2; D is possibly TRBD1 (6 bases). The CDR3 runs to 18 residues. The V and J ends lost 8 bases and 1 base respectively, with 26 bases between them. CDR1 and CDR2 (germline): LNHDA, SQIVND (reference sequence). CDR3 region: CASSFSGEMRYFNYGYTF. Here the CDR3 DNA reads TGTGCCAGTTCGTTTTCAGGGGAGATGAGGTATTTTAACTATGGCTACACCTTC. Drawing the rest from reference TRBV19 and TRBJ1-2, the complete variable domain is DGGITQSPKYLFRKEGQNVTLSCEQNLNHDAMYWYRQDPGQGLRLIYYSQIVNDFQKGDIAEGYSVSREKKESFPLTVTSAQKNPTAFYLCASSFSGEMRYFNYGYTFGSGTRLTVV.

This sequence joins TRBV11-2 and TRBJ2-1; the match to TRBD2 covers 11 bases. From germline, CDR1 is SGHAT and CDR2 FQNNGV. The CDR3 is made up of 17 amino acids. The ends lost 0 bases at V and 6 bases at J; junction bases unmatched: 7. CDR3 amino acids: CASSLDMGLAVSNEQFF. In nucleotides, the CDR3 is TGTGCCAGCAGCTTAGATATGGGACTAGCGGTTAGCAATGAGCAGTTCTTC.

The chain carries TRBV7-2 and TRBJ2-7; maybe TRBD1 (5 bases). Germline V gene sequence: CDR1 SGHTA, CDR2 FQGNSA. Trimming stripped 1 base from V and 7 bases from J, with 14 bases between. This CDR3 contains 14 residues. The CDR3 DNA reads TGTGCCAGCAGCTTAGGGGGCATGCGACCAGAGCAGTACTTC. Its translation is CASSLGGMRPEQYF.

The rearrangement joins TRBV5-6 to TRBJ1-4; 7 bases line up with TRBD1. Germline trimming cut 4 bases from V and 0 bases from J; bases unmatched to any gene: 9. The germline V gene encodes CDR1 SGHDT and CDR2 YYEEEE. The CDR3 has 17 amino acids. This chain's CDR3 is CASSTYRGRTTNEKLFF. The CDR3 DNA reads TGTGCCAGCAGCACCTACAGGGGACGCACAACTAATGAAAAACTGTTTTTT.

This chain connects TRBV7-9 to TRBJ1-1, with 9 bases matching TRBD1. The CDR3 has 15 residues. Per the germline V gene, CDR1 is SEHNR and CDR2 is FQNEAQ (reference sequence). V was pared by 6 bases and J by 4 bases, with 9 bases of the junction left unmatched. The CDR3 loop is CASSPTGGMFTEAFF. The CDR3, as DNA: TGTGCCAGCAGTCCTACAGGGGGCATGTTCACTGAAGCTTTCTTT.

V usage is TRBV4-1 and J usage is TRBJ1-3, with TRBD1 as a possible D gene (6 bases). Germline CDR1 and CDR2: MGHRA and YSYEKL. CDR3 length: 17 amino acids. Between the trimmed V and J ends, which lost 4 bases and 0 bases, there was a span of 16 bases. Here the CDR3 DNA reads TGCGCCAGCAGCCCAAACCCCACAGGGACCTCTGGAAACACCATATATTTT. Protein product: CASSPNPTGTSGNTIYF.

The rearrangement joins TRBV3-1 (or the pseudogene TRBV3-2) to TRBJ2-3; 8 bases fit TRBD1. The junction had 12 bases not matched to a gene; V was cut back by 0 bases and J by 1 base. Germline values: CDR1 LGHDT, CDR2 YNNKEL (reference sequence). The CDR3 length is 19 residues. CDR3: CASSQDWQGAPGGTDTQYF. The DNA for the CDR3 is TGTGCCAGCAGCCAAGATTGGCAGGGGGCTCCCGGGGGCACAGATACGCAGTATTTT.

The chain links TRBV7-2 to TRBJ1-2; 7 nucleotides line up with TRBD1. The germline CDR1 and CDR2 sequences are SGHTA and FQGNSA. With 0 bases clipped from V and 1 base from J, the junction kept 11 bases outside the gene matches. The length of the CDR3 is 18 residues. CDR3 sequence: CASSLAPPGQSFNYGYTF. Written as DNA, the CDR3 is TGTGCCAGCAGCTTAGCGCCTCCGGGACAGAGTTTTAACTATGGCTACACCTTC.

V is TRBV7-9 and J is TRBJ2-1; possible D gene TRBD1, 5 bases. The CDR3 is 13 residues long. The V end was cut by 5 bases, the J end by 8 bases, with 13 bases between. CDR1 is SEHNR and CDR2 is FQNEAQ in the germline V gene (reference sequence). DNA for the CDR3: TGTGCCAGCAGCAGTCCCAGGGCGTATGAGCAGTTCTTC. Its translation is CASSSPRAYEQFF.

V is TRBV3-1 (or the pseudogene TRBV3-2) and J is TRBJ2-7; a weak D match, TRBD1 (5 bases). Germline V gives CDR1 LGHDT, CDR2 YNNKEL (reference sequence). The CDR3 contains 14 residues. V was pared by 4 bases and J by 8 bases, with 18 bases between. The CDR3 here is CASSRTRTPLKQYF. In nucleotides, the CDR3 is TGTGCCAGCAGCCGAACTCGGACACCTCTTAAGCAGTACTTC.

The V call is TRBV7-9, the J call TRBJ2-1, with D perhaps matching TRBD2 (6 bases). Germline loops: CDR1 SEHNR, CDR2 FQNEAQ (reference sequence). V lost 8 bases and J 5 bases, leaving 19 bases between the germline ends. This CDR3 is built from 15 residues. The CDR3 nucleotides are TGTGCCAGCGGAGGGTTCAGTGAGGTGCACAATGAGCAGTTCTTC. This encodes CASGGFSEVHNEQFF.

This clone has only one observation. The rearrangement links TRBV14 to TRBJ1-2; D unclear. The germline gives CDR1 SGHDN, CDR2 FVKESK. The CDR3 totals 16 residues. V was cut by 0 bases and J by 3 bases, with 14 bases left in between. The CDR3 DNA reads as TGTGCCAGCAGCCAAGAAGGTACGGGAGAGTACTATGGCTACACCTTC. Protein product: CASSQEGTGEYYGYTF.

This clone showed up just a few times. This chain links TRBV27 with TRBJ2-5; D is unresolved. The CDR3 runs to 14 residues. The germline gives CDR1 MNHEY, CDR2 SMNVEV (reference sequence). V was clipped by 0 bases and J by 1 base, with 6 bases between them. The CDR3, as DNA: TGTGCCAGCAGTTTATCGTGGAGCCAAGAGACCCAGTACTTC. Protein: CASSLSWSQETQYF.

The V gene is TRBV4-2, the J gene TRBJ2-1; 10 nucleotides line up with TRBD2. The CDR3 totals 15 residues. The V and J ends lost 1 base and 3 bases, in that order; junction bases with no gene match: 0. From germline, CDR1 is LGHNA and CDR2 YNFKEQ. The CDR3 sequence is CASSQGLAGYNEQFF. Here the CDR3 DNA reads TGTGCCAGCAGCCAAGGACTAGCGGGCTACAATGAGCAGTTCTTC.

This sequence joins TRBV2 and TRBJ1-5; 8 nucleotides line up with TRBD1. The CDR3 runs 15 residues. CDR1 and CDR2 from the germline V gene are SNHLY and FYNNEI. Unmatched junction bases numbered 9, after V lost 7 bases and J lost 4 bases. The CDR3 sequence is CASTPGTGRNQPQHF. CDR3 nucleotide sequence: TGTGCCAGCACCCCTGGGACAGGCCGGAATCAGCCCCAGCATTTT. Full variable domain (remainder filled in from reference TRBV2 and TRBJ1-5): EPEVTQTPSHQVTQMGQEVILRCVPISNHLYFYWYRQILGQKVEFLVSFYNNEISEKSEIFDDQFSVERPDGSNFTLKIRSTKLEDSAMYFCASTPGTGRNQPQHFGDGTRLSIL.

The CDR3 loop reads CAISESGGGQISNQPQHF. CDR3 nucleotide sequence: TGTGCCATCAGTGAGTCGGGTGGAGGCCAGATAAGCAATCAGCCCCAGCATTTT. The rearrangement uses TRBV10-3 and TRBJ1-5, with D unresolved. V shed 0 bases and J shed 1 base, with 16 bases lying between them. This CDR3 is built from 18 residues. Germline CDR1 is ENHRY and CDR2 is SYGVKD.

The V gene is TRBV3-1 (or the pseudogene TRBV3-2), the J gene TRBJ2-7, with TRBD2 as a possible D gene (6 bases). The CDR3 length is 17 residues. V lost 3 bases and J 5 bases, leaving 23 bases between the germline ends. Germline V lookup: CDR1 LGHDT, CDR2 YNNKEL (reference sequence). The CDR3 protein is CASSHSGLRRGPDEQYF. The CDR3 nucleotides are TGTGCCAGCAGCCATTCTGGTCTTAGGAGGGGCCCTGACGAGCAGTACTTC.

V gene TRBV5-1 combines with J gene TRBJ1-4, with unresolved D. With 6 bases removed from V and 7 bases from J, the gap between germline ends came to 19 bases. The CDR3 consists of 15 residues. Germline V gives CDR1 SGHRS, CDR2 YFSETQ. This CDR3 reads CASTPLPSVGEKLFF. The CDR3 DNA reads as TGCGCCAGCACCCCTCTCCCTTCTGTCGGTGAAAAACTGTTTTTT.

The V gene is TRBV7-2, the J gene TRBJ2-7, with D perhaps matching TRBD1 (7 bases). V lost 5 bases and J lost 9, with 17 bases in between. CDR1 and CDR2 from the germline V gene are SGHTA and FQGNSA. The CDR3 runs to 13 residues. The CDR3 protein is CASSNRTGGGQYF. In nucleotides, the CDR3 is TGTGCCAGCAGCAACAGGACAGGAGGGGGGCAGTACTTC.

This chain connects TRBV5-1 to TRBJ2-7; possible D gene TRBD1, 5 bases. Germline CDR1 SGHRS, CDR2 YFSETQ. CDR3 length equals 16 residues. Trimming left V 0 bases short and J 4 bases short, with 17 bases between. CDR3 coding DNA: TGCGCCAGCAGCTTGGAAGGCCAACGAAGGGGTTACGAGCAGTACTTC. Its protein product is CASSLEGQRRGYEQYF.

The gene calls are TRBV7-9 and TRBJ1-4, with D unclear. V gave up 2 bases and J gave up 7 bases, with 17 bases separating them. The CDR3 contains 16 residues. Germline V gives CDR1 SEHNR, CDR2 FQNEAQ (reference sequence). CDR3 nucleotides: TGTGCCAGCAGCTTAAACAGAAAGACCGATACTGAAAAACTGTTTTTT. This sequence encodes CASSLNRKTDTEKLFF. The entire variable domain, with the rest obtained from reference TRBV7-9 and TRBJ1-4, is as follows: DTGVSQNPRHKITKRGQNVTFRCDPISEHNRLYWYRQTLGQGPEFLTYFQNEAQLEKSRLLSDRFSAERPKGSFSTLEIQRTEQGDSAMYLCASSLNRKTDTEKLFFGSGTQLSVL.

This chain joins TRBV4-1 and TRBJ2-3, with 10 bases fitting TRBD1. This CDR3 is built from 20 residues. The V gene end was trimmed by 1 base and the J gene end by 3 bases; junction bases not matched to a gene: 16. From germline, CDR1 is MGHRA and CDR2 YSYEKL. The CDR3 loop is CASSQALGVGGQGRTDTQYF. The DNA of the CDR3 is TGCGCCAGCAGCCAAGCCCTTGGGGTAGGGGGACAGGGGCGGACAGATACGCAGTATTTT.

This clone was observed once. For the CDR3, the DNA is TGTGCCAGCAGCCGCGACAGGGACTATGGCTACACCTTC. This gives the protein CASSRDRDYGYTF. This chain connects TRBV6-5 to TRBJ1-2, with TRBD1 identical over 7 bases. The CDR3 is 13 amino acids. Trimming at V came to 6 bases and at J to 3 bases, leaving 4 bases not matched to a gene. In germline, CDR1 is MNHEY, CDR2 SVGAGI.

The V and J genes are TRBV5-1 and TRBJ2-7; 10 positions match TRBD1. Per germline, CDR1 SGHRS and CDR2 YFSETQ. The CDR3 contains 14 residues. V shed 6 bases, J shed 4 bases, and the junction held 7 bases outside the gene matches. Here the CDR3 DNA reads TGCGCCAGCACCCCCCGACAGGGGGCTTACGAGCAGTACTTC. Protein product: CASTPRQGAYEQYF.

The CDR3 sequence is CASSIRLWGDIGNTIYF. DNA of the CDR3: TGTGCCAGTAGTATCAGGCTCTGGGGAGATATTGGAAACACCATATATTTT. The chain couples TRBV19 to TRBJ1-3, with no clear D. The CDR3 extends over 17 amino acids. Trimming took 3 bases from V and 3 from J, leaving 18 bases between them. The V gene's germline CDR1 is LNHDA and CDR2 SQIVND (reference sequence). Supplemented by reference TRBV19 and TRBJ1-3, the full variable domain reads DGGITQSPKYLFRKEGQNVTLSCEQNLNHDAMYWYRQDPGQGLRLIYYSQIVNDFQKGDIAEGYSVSREKKESFPLTVTSAQKNPTAFYLCASSIRLWGDIGNTIYFGEGSWLTVV.

V gene TRBV5-1 combines with J gene TRBJ2-2; the D is unclear. This CDR3 has 15 residues. V was trimmed by 0 bases and J by 0 bases, leaving 6 bases between them. Germline values: CDR1 SGHRS, CDR2 YFSETQ. CDR3: CASSLAGPNTGELFF. The CDR3, as DNA: TGCGCCAGCAGCTTGGCCGGTCCGAACACCGGGGAGCTGTTTTTT.

The V and J genes are TRBV6-5 and TRBJ1-2; D gene uncertain. The CDR3 is 15 residues long. Germline CDR1 MNHEY, CDR2 SVGAGI. The V end was cut by 2 bases, the J end by 5 bases, with 15 bases between. The DNA for the CDR3 is TGTGCCAGCAGTTACGTCGAGGGAGGCTTATATGGCTACACCTTC. Translating gives CASSYVEGGLYGYTF.

The chain is built from TRBV7-8 and TRBJ2-7; D is possibly TRBD1 (6 bases). Germline CDR1 reads SGHVS; CDR2 reads FQNEAQ. The germline V and J ends were trimmed by 0 bases and 2 bases, with 11 bases remaining between them. This CDR3 has 15 amino acids. The CDR3 spells CASSLAPRGAYEQYF. CDR3 sequence (DNA): TGTGCCAGCAGCTTAGCGCCCAGGGGAGCCTACGAGCAGTACTTC.

For this clone: The junction departs from the called germline gene at one end, perhaps through a read error. The V call is TRBV25-1, the J call TRBJ1-3; D is unclear. The CDR3 covers 14 residues. The germline V gene has CDR1 MGHDK and CDR2 SYGVNS. CDR3 in DNA: TGTGCCAGCAGTAGCGCGGGAACTGGAAGCACCATATATTTT. Its protein product is CASSSAGTGSTIYF.

The chain carries TRBV18 and TRBJ1-5, with TRBD1 identical over 8 bases. The length of the CDR3 is 15 residues. The germline CDR1 and CDR2 sequences are KGHSH and LQKENI. Unmatched junction bases numbered 6, after V lost 3 bases and J lost 5 bases. This chain's CDR3 is CASSPYGTGHQPQHF. The CDR3, as DNA: TGTGCCAGCTCACCTTACGGGACAGGTCATCAGCCCCAGCATTTT.

The sample holds a few counts of this clone. The CDR3 coding sequence is TGTGCCAGCAGCTTAGAACAGGGTTATGGCTACACCTTC. Protein sequence: CASSLEQGYGYTF. V and J are TRBV7-9 and TRBJ1-2, with D possibly matching TRBD1 (6 bases). The ends were cut back, 1 base at V and 5 bases at J, with 8 bases in the middle. The V gene's germline CDR1 is SEHNR and CDR2 FQNEAQ (reference sequence). CDR3 size: 13 residues.